The sample holds many counts of the clone carrying this T cell receptor beta chain. The data were obtained in a study of naive and memory T cell subsets. The germline V gene encodes CDR1 SQVTM and CDR2 ANQGSEA. The CDR3 is 12 amino acids. V lost 5 bases and J lost 3, with 8 bases in between. Two oligonucleotides, mixed equimolar, formed the beta constant-region primer covering TRBC1 and TRBC2. In TCRdb, the UMI-ligation and nested PCR reads were re-called with MiXCR into one record per CDR3 protein. This table holds 77,000 or so distinct CDR3 sequences, around 12% found once. The TCR comes from a human donor in good health. The source material was central memory CD4+ T cells from blood. The chain has TRBV29-1 and TRBJ1-5, with D uncertain. The CDR3 DNA sequence: TGCAGCGTTCGGGATACCAATCAGCCCCAGCATTTT. Amino acids: CSVRDTNQPQHF.